This T cell receptor (beta chain) was found in a study of graft-versus-host responses after intestinal transplantation. Researchers processed graft tissue to release intraepithelial and lamina propria lymphocytes. CDR3 length equals 16 residues. J was trimmed by 3 bases and V by 2 bases; bases with no gene match: 8. The germline V gene encodes CDR1 LGHNA and CDR2 YNFKEQ. Method: immunoSEQ multiplex PCR; TCRdb's copy keeps in-frame clones and lacks some. The table shows around 20,000 clones, with around three quarters occurring only once. The sequence was obtained from a human patient who received an intestinal transplant, so some T cells may come from the graft donor. The chain uses TRBV4-2 and TRBJ2-7, with 9 bases that match TRBD1. The sample consisted of ileum tissue, taken 12 days after intestinal transplant. CDR3 nucleotide sequence: TGTGCCAGCAGCCAATTACTGGGGACAGGGCACTACGAGCAGTACTTC. It encodes CASSQLLGTGHYEQYF.